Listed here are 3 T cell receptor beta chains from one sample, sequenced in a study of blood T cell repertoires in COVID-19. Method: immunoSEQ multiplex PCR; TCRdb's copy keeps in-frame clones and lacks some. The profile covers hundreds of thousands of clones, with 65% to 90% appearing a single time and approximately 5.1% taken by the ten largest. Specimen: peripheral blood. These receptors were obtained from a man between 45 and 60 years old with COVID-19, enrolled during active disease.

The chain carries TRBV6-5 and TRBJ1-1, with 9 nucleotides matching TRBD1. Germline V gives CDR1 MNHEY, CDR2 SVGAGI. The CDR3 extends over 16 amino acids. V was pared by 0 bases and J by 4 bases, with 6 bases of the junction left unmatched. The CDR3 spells CASSYSRTGVGTEAFF. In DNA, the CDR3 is TGTGCCAGCAGTTACTCGCGGACAGGGGTTGGCACTGAAGCTTTCTTT.

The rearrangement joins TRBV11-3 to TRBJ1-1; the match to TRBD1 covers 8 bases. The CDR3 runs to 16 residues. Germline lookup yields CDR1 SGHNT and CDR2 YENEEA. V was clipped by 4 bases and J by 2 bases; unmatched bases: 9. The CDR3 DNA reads TGTGCCAGCAGCTCCGGACAGGGTAAAGGAAACACTGAAGCTTTCTTT. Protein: CASSSGQGKGNTEAFF.

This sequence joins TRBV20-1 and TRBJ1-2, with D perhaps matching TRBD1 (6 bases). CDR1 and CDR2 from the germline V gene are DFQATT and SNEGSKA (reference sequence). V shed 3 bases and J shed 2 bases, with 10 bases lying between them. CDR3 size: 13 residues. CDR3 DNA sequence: TGCAGTGCTAGTGGACAGAGGAACTATGGCTACACCTTC. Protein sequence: CSASGQRNYGYTF.